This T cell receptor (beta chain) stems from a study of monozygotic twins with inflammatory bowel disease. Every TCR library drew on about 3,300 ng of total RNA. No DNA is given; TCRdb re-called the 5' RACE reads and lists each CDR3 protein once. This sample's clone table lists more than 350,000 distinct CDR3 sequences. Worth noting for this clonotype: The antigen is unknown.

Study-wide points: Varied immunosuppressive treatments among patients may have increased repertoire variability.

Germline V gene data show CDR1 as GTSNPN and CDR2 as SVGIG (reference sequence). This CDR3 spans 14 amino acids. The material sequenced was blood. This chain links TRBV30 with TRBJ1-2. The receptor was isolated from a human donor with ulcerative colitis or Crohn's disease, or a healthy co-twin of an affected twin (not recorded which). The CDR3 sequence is CAWSVLQGNYGYTF. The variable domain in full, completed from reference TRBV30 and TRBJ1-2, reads SQTIHQWPATLVQPVGSPLSLECTVEGTSNPNLYWYRQAAGRGLQLLFYSVGIGQISSEVPQNLSASRPQDRQFILSSKKLLLSDSGFYLCAWSVLQGNYGYTFGSGTRLTVV.